This T cell receptor (beta chain) was sequenced for a study of T cells expressing NK-cell markers. TCRdb reprocessed the 5' RACE reads; each CDR3 protein has one entry and no DNA is given. The ten top clones account for 20% to 25%, within a sample of approximately 170,000 distinct CDR3 sequences. CDR1 is DFQATT, CDR2 SNEGSKA, per germline (reference sequence). The CDR3 length is 14 residues. The clonotype was recovered from a man aged 18-69 years in good health. Sequenced input: blood T cells: a sorted CD56 or NKG2C T cell subset, CD4+ or CD8+ T cells, or bulk PBMC T cells (not recorded which). The J gene is TRBJ2-1, the V gene TRBV20-1; TCRdb reports TRBD1, a call that lacks DNA to check it against. CDR3 amino acids: CSARDSGGFNEQFF.